The clone carrying this TCR beta chain has a count of ten or more. V was trimmed by 6 bases and J by 6 bases, leaving 17 bases between them. The CDR3 extends over 15 amino acids. In TCRdb, the RT-PCR reads were re-called with MiXCR into one record per CDR3 protein. The sample shows more than 600,000 distinct CDR3 sequences, approximately 14% of them seen only once. The chain has TRBV12-3 or TRBV12-4 and TRBJ2-2, with D maybe TRBD2 (7 bases). The sequencing sample was made of memory CD4+ T cells from blood. The receptor was isolated from a female donor in good health, serving as a healthy control. The CDR3 sequence is CASRHREEGAGELFF. The DNA of the CDR3 is TGTGCCAGCAGGCATCGGGAGGAGGGGGCCGGGGAGCTGTTTTTT.